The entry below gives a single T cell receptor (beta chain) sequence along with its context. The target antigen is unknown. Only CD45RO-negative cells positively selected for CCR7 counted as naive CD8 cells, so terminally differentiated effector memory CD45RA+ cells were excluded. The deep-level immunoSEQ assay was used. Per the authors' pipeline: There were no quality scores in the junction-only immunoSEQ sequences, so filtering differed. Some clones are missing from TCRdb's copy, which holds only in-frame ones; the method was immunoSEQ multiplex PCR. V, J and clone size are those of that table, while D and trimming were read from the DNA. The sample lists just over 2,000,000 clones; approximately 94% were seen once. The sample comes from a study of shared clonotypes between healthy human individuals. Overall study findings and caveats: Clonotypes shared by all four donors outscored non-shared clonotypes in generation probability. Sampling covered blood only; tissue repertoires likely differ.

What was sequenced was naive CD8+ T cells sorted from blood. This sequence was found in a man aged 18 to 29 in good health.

CDR3 sequence reads: CASSRGVVYEQYF. The CDR3 region has the DNA TGTGCCAGCAGTCGGGGGGTGGTATACGAGCAGTACTTC. V usage is TRBV27 and J usage is TRBJ2-7; 7 bases line up with TRBD2. This CDR3 is built from 13 residues. CDR1 is MNHEY and CDR2 is SMNVEV in the germline V gene (reference sequence). V gave up 5 bases and J gave up 4 bases; unmatched junction bases: 5.